This TCR beta chain is from a study of T cell changes during pregnancy in multiple sclerosis. The protocol was immunoSEQ multiplex PCR, while the TCRdb copy is restricted to in-frame clones and leaves out a portion. The sample records approximately 46,000 clones, 90% being singletons. In germline, CDR1 is LNHDA, CDR2 SQIVND (reference sequence). Trimming removed 9 bases from V and 1 base from J, with 9 bases in between. The CDR3 consists of 13 residues. This TCR was recovered from a female donor in good health, enrolled as a control in a pregnancy study. The sample in question was peripheral blood, obtained after pregnancy. The chain joins TRBV19 to TRBJ2-2, with D possibly TRBD2 on 5 matching bases. The CDR3 DNA reads TGTGCCAGCACTCGGGGGAACACCGGGGAGCTGTTTTTT. This encodes CASTRGNTGELFF.